Listed here is a single T cell receptor beta chain. The sample originates from a study of OX40 agonist ivuxolimab in advanced cancers. Looking at the study overall: Ivuxolimab, which patients received intravenously every 2 weeks, was dosed at 0.01 to 10 mg/kg. Three patients, one with hepatocellular carcinoma and two with cutaneous melanoma, responded partially. Participants averaged about 60 years of age (range roughly 23 to 90) and were less than 85% male.

J gave up 4 bases and V 8 bases, and 11 bases lay outside the gene matches. The CDR3 runs to 15 residues. In germline, CDR1 is MDHEN, CDR2 SYDVKM. Data came from immunoSEQ multiplex PCR; TCRdb stores just in-frame clones and leaves some out. The data contain some 99,000 clones, roughly 83% of them singletons. The receptor's source is an adult with an advanced solid tumor such as melanoma, head and neck, liver or kidney cancer. The chain is built from TRBV28 and TRBJ1-2; 9 bases agree with TRBD1. This specimen consisted of CD4+ or CD8+ T cells sorted from blood, obtained in a trial of the OX40 agonist ivuxolimab. CDR3 in amino acids: CASLPRGTGSYGYTF. In nucleotides, the CDR3 is TGTGCCAGCCTACCTCGGGGGACAGGGAGCTATGGCTACACCTTC.